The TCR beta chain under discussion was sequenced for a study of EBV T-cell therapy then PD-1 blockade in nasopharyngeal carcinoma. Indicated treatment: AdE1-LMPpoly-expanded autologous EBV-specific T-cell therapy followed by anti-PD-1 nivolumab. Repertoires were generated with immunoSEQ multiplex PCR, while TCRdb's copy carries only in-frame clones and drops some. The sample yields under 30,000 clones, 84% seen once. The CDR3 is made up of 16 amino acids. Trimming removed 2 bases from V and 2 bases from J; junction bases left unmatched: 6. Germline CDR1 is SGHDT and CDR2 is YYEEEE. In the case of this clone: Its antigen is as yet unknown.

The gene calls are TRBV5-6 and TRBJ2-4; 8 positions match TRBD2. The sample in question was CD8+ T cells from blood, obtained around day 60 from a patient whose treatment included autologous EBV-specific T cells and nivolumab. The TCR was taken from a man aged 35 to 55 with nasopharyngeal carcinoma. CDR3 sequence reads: CASSFGLAGTKNIQYF. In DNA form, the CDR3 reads TGTGCCAGCAGCTTCGGGCTAGCGGGTACCAAAAACATTCAGTACTTC.